This TCR beta chain was documented in a study of blood T cell repertoires in COVID-19. On the study more broadly: The analysed material was cDNA or gDNA that came from T cells, B-cell-depleted T cells, or PBMCs.

In the case of this clone: One end of the junction fails to match germline, which may point to a read error.

The CDR3 spans 12 residues. Germline V gene sequence: CDR1 WSHSY, CDR2 SAAADI. Repertoires were generated with immunoSEQ multiplex PCR, while TCRdb's copy carries only in-frame clones and drops some. Of about 190,000 clones listed, about 90% were seen once; the top ten hold 0.62%. This clonotype originated in a man in his fifties or sixties with acute or convalescent COVID-19. This chain links TRBV10-2 with TRBJ1-2, with TRBD1 identical over 7 bases. Sequencing used peripheral blood. This CDR3 reads CASSDKGATRHF. CDR3 coding DNA: TGCGCCAGCAGTGACAAGGGGGCGACCCGCCACTTC.